The source of this TCR beta chain is a study of blood T cell repertoires in COVID-19. Trimming took off 4 bases at V and 11 bases at J, with 27 bases between the two ends. The CDR3 is 16 amino acids. In germline, CDR1 is SGHNT, CDR2 YYREEE (reference sequence). The repertoire was sequenced with immunoSEQ multiplex PCR; TCRdb's copy has only in-frame clones and lacks some. The sample contains more than 150,000 clones, almost 85% of which appear only once. The participants were between roughly 18 and 89 years old and came from under 25 US areas. Clinical history as reported by participants underpinned cohort assignment. For recovered donors of Cohort 3, there were two negative PCRs, clearance, or symptom resolution.

The sequenced sample consisted of PBMCs or T cells enriched from blood (not recorded which). The chain employs TRBV5-4 and TRBJ1-2, with TRBD1 as a possible D gene (6 bases). This TCR was sampled from a middle-aged man who had recovered from COVID-19. The DNA of the CDR3 is TGTGCCAGCAGCCTTGGGGGGGACCCCGGGACAATTCGTTACACCTTC. Its translation: CASSLGGDPGTIRYTF.